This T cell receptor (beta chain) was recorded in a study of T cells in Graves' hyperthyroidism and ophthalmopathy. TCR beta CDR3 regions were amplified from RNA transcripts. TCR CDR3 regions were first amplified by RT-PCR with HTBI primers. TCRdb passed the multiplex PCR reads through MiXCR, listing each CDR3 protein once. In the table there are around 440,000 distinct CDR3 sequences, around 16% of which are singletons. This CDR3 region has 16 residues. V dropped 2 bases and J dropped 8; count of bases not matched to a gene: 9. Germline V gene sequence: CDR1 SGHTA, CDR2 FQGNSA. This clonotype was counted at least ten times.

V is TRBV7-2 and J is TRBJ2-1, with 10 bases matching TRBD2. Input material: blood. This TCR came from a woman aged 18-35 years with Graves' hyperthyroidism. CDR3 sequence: CASSLLGTSAWDEQFF. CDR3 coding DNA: TGTGCCAGCAGCTTACTGGGGACTAGCGCCTGGGATGAGCAGTTCTTC.